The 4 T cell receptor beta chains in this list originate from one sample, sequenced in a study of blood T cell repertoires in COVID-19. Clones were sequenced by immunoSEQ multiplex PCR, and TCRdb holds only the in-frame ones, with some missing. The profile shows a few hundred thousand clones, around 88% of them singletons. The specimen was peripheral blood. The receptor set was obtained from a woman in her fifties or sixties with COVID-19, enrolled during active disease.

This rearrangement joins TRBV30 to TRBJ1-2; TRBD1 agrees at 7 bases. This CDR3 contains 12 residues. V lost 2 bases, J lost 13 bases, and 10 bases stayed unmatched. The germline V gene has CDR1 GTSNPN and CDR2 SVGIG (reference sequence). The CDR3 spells CAWSLRGGRFTF. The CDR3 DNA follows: TGTGCCTGGAGTTTGCGAGGGGGCCGATTCACCTTC.

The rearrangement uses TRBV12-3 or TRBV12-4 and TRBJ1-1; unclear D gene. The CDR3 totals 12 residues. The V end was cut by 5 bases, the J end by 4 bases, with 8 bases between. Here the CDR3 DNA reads TGTGCCAGCAGTCGACGGGGCACTGAAGCTTTCTTT. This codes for CASSRRGTEAFF.

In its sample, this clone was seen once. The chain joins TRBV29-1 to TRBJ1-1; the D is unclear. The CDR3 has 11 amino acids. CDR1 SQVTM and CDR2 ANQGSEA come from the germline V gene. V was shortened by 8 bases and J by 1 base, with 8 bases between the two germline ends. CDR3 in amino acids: CSCEKNTEAFF. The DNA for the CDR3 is TGCAGCTGCGAAAAGAACACTGAAGCTTTCTTT.

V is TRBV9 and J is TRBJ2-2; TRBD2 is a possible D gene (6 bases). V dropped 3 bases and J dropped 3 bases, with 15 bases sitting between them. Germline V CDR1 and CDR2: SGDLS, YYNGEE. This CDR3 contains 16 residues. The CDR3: CASSAGVTGDTGELFF. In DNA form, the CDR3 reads TGTGCCAGCAGCGCGGGGGTTACTGGGGACACCGGGGAGCTGTTTTTT.